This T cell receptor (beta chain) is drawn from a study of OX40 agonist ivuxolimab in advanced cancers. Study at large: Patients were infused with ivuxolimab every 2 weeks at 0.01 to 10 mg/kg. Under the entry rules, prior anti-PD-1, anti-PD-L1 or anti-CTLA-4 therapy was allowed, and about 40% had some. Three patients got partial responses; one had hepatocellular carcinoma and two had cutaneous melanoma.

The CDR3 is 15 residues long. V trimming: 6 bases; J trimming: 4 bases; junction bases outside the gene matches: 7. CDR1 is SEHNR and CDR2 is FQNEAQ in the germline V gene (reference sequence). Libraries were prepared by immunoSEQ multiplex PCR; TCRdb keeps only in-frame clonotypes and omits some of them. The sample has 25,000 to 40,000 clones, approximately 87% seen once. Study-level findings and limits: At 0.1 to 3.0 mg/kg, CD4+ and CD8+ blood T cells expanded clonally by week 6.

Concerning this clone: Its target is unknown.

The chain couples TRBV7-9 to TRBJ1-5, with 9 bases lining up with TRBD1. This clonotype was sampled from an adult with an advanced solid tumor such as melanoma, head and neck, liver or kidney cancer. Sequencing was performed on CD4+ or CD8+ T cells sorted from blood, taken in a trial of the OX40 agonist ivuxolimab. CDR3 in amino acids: CASSRDRVGNQPQHF. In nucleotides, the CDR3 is TGTGCCAGCAGTCGGGACAGGGTGGGGAATCAGCCCCAGCATTTT.